Presented here are 9 T cell receptor beta chains from one specimen sequenced in a study of T cells in Graves' hyperthyroidism and ophthalmopathy. Amplification yielded TCR beta CDR3 regions, with RNA transcripts as the source. With the HTBI primer set, the TCR CDR3 went through a first round of RT-PCR. Via MiXCR, TCRdb re-called the multiplex PCR reads, giving one row per CDR3 protein. This table has about 360,000 distinct CDR3 sequences, under 15% appearing once. Sequenced material: blood. The receptors shown here come from a woman between 18 and 29 years old with Graves' hyperthyroidism.

There are many counts of this clonotype. The chain carries TRBV20-1 and TRBJ2-4; 8 bases fit TRBD2. The V gene's germline CDR1 is DFQATT and CDR2 SNEGSKA (reference sequence). Germline trimming cut 2 bases from V and 6 bases from J; bases unmatched to any gene: 9. CDR3 size: 15 residues. In nucleotides, the CDR3 is TGCAGTGCTAGATCCCCGGGACTAGGGGTAAACATTCAGTACTTC. It encodes CSARSPGLGVNIQYF.

CDR3 in amino acids: CAWRNRLGNTIYF. As DNA, the CDR3 is TGTGCCTGGAGGAACCGACTTGGAAACACCATATATTTT. This sequence joins TRBV30 and TRBJ1-3; D is undetermined. Trimming left V 3 bases short and J 3 bases short, with 9 bases between. The CDR3 loop spans 13 amino acids. Germline V gene data show CDR1 as GTSNPN and CDR2 as SVGIG (reference sequence).

This clonotype has a count of ten or more. The chain carries TRBV18 and TRBJ2-7; D is unclear. This CDR3 is built from 15 residues. Germline CDR1 and CDR2: KGHSH and LQKENI. The V gene lost 5 bases and the J gene lost 3 bases, with 17 bases spanning the gap. CDR3 sequence reads: CASSGVISARYEQYF. The DNA for the CDR3 is TGTGCCAGCTCAGGCGTAATCTCAGCCCGCTACGAGCAGTACTTC.

The V and J genes are TRBV5-1 and TRBJ2-2; 7 bases line up with TRBD1. Germline CDR1 and CDR2: SGHRS and YFSETQ. The CDR3 runs 14 residues. V lost 5 bases and J lost 4; bases outside the gene matches: 5. The CDR3 coding sequence is TGCGCCAGCAGGAGGGGGCCGGGCACCGGGGAGCTGTTTTTT. Its translation is CASRRGPGTGELFF. The variable domain in full, with the rest retrieved from reference TRBV5-1 and TRBJ2-2, is KAGVTQTPRYLIKTRGQQVTLSCSPISGHRSVSWYQQTPGQGLQFLFEYFSETQRNKGNFPGRFSGRQFSNSRSEMNVSTLELGDSALYLCASRRGPGTGELFFGEGSRLTVL.

This clonotype has at least ten counts. CDR3 in DNA: TGTGCCAGCACCCCCCCGGAACAGGCGAACACTGAAGCTTTCTTT. It specifies CASTPPEQANTEAFF. The chain is built from TRBV7-2 and TRBJ1-1; D perhaps matches TRBD1 (5 bases). CDR1 SGHTA and CDR2 FQGNSA come from the germline V gene. This CDR3 is 15 amino acids long. The V end lost 7 bases, the J end lost 1 base, and 16 bases lay between the germline ends.

CDR3 region: CASRGVGGQSYEQYF. CDR3 nucleotides: TGTGCCAGCAGAGGCGTCGGGGGACAGTCCTACGAGCAGTACTTC. The gene calls are TRBV28 and TRBJ2-7, with D perhaps TRBD1 (7 bases). Per germline, CDR1 MDHEN and CDR2 SYDVKM. The CDR3 is 15 residues long. Deletions cut 6 bases from V and 1 base from J, with 16 bases between.

The chain joins TRBV5-1 to TRBJ1-2; 8 bases map to TRBD1. This CDR3 region has 14 residues. Trimming took 3 bases from V and 6 from J; bases not matched to a gene: 7. Germline values: CDR1 SGHRS, CDR2 YFSETQ. CDR3 DNA sequence: TGCGCCAGCAGCTCTAACCAGGGGGCAGATGGCTACACCTTC. This sequence encodes CASSSNQGADGYTF.

This clonotype was detected many times. The chain combines TRBV12-3 or TRBV12-4 with TRBJ1-1, with TRBD1 matching 9 bases. Trimming took 0 bases from V and 1 from J; bases not matched to a gene: 3. The CDR3 has 16 residues. The CDR3 sequence is CASSLAGQGWNTEAFF. Written as DNA, the CDR3 is TGTGCCAGCAGTTTAGCGGGACAGGGCTGGAACACTGAAGCTTTCTTT.

This chain connects TRBV29-1 to TRBJ2-3, with 9 positions matching TRBD2. CDR1 and CDR2 from the germline V gene are SQVTM and ANQGSEA. V was clipped by 2 bases and J by 2 bases; unmatched bases: 2. This CDR3 region has 14 residues. The CDR3 coding sequence is TGCAGCGTTGAACCTAGCGGGAACACAGATACGCAGTATTTT. Its translation: CSVEPSGNTDTQYF.